What follows are 13 T cell receptor beta chains derived from one specimen sequenced in a study of immune evolution from preneoplasia to lung adenocarcinoma. Sequenced by immunoSEQ multiplex PCR; TCRdb stores in-frame clones only, minus some. The sample gives about 2,500 clones, roughly 84% of which show up once; 2% to 2.5% is in the top ten. The sequencing input was FFPE atypical adenomatous hyperplasia tissue from the lung. Stated subset: atypical adenomatous hyperplasia (AAH), lung preneoplasia. The receptors here all came from a person between 70 and 80 years old with lung adenocarcinoma.

The genes are TRBV7-2 and TRBJ2-5, with 10 bases lining up with TRBD2. This CDR3 has 14 amino acids. The V gene end was trimmed by 5 bases and the J gene end by 4 bases; junction bases not matched to a gene: 4. CDR1 SGHTA and CDR2 FQGNSA come from the germline V gene. The CDR3 nucleotides are TGTGCCAGCAGCCCAAGCGGGAGGGTAGAGACCCAGTACTTC. Translation gives CASSPSGRVETQYF.

The V gene is TRBV5-1, the J gene TRBJ1-2, with 9 bases matching TRBD1. The ends lost 3 bases at V and 6 bases at J; junction bases unmatched: 6. CDR3 size: 14 residues. Germline lookup yields CDR1 SGHRS and CDR2 YFSETQ. In DNA, the CDR3 is TGCGCCAGCAGCTGGGGGACAGGGTCAAATGGCTACACCTTC. It encodes CASSWGTGSNGYTF.

The rearrangement joins TRBV14 to TRBJ2-2; D remains unclear. The germline V gene encodes CDR1 SGHDN and CDR2 FVKESK. This CDR3 region has 13 residues. V lost 4 bases and J lost 4, with 7 bases in between. CDR3 coding DNA: TGTGCCAGCAGCCGTACATTCACCGGGGAGCTGTTTTTT. Encoded protein: CASSRTFTGELFF.

This clone was seen once. V usage is TRBV5-1 and J usage is TRBJ2-1, with no clear D. Germline CDR1 and CDR2: SGHRS and YFSETQ. V lost 0 bases to trimming and J lost 2 bases, with 6 bases between them. The CDR3 consists of 14 residues. The CDR3 spells CASSLEPPYNEQFF. In nucleotides, the CDR3 is TGCGCCAGCAGCTTGGAGCCCCCCTACAATGAGCAGTTCTTC.

The chain links TRBV28 to TRBJ1-1; D remains unclear. This CDR3 has 13 amino acids. V was shortened by 6 bases and J by 6 bases, with 14 bases between the two germline ends. Germline assignment: CDR1 MDHEN and CDR2 SYDVKM. CDR3 residues: CASRQEGRPEAFF. The CDR3, as DNA: TGTGCCAGCAGGCAGGAGGGAAGGCCTGAAGCTTTCTTT.

The rearrangement joins TRBV30 to TRBJ1-1; no firm D call. The ends were cut back, 2 bases at V and 6 bases at J, with 22 bases in the middle. Germline V gives CDR1 GTSNPN, CDR2 SVGIG (reference sequence). CDR3 length equals 16 residues. In DNA, the CDR3 is TGTGCCTGGAGTTGGGATTTCAGTGGGCAGTCGTCTGAAGCTTTCTTT. Its protein is CAWSWDFSGQSSEAFF. The variable domain in full, completed from reference TRBV30 and TRBJ1-1, reads SQTIHQWPATLVQPVGSPLSLECTVEGTSNPNLYWYRQAAGRGLQLLFYSVGIGQISSEVPQNLSASRPQDRQFILSSKKLLLSDSGFYLCAWSWDFSGQSSEAFFGQGTRLTVV.

The chain carries TRBV4-2 and TRBJ2-3; TRBD2 aligns across 7 bases. Germline CDR1 and CDR2: LGHNA and YNFKEQ. Trimming at V came to 0 bases and at J to 1 base, leaving 10 bases not matched to a gene. The CDR3 covers 18 residues. CDR3 loop: CASSQDGFQRDRTDTQYF. In DNA, the CDR3 is TGTGCCAGCAGCCAAGATGGATTCCAGCGGGACCGCACAGATACGCAGTATTTT.

The genes are TRBV30 and TRBJ2-7; D unclear. The CDR3 loop spans 14 amino acids. The germline V gene encodes CDR1 GTSNPN and CDR2 SVGIG (reference sequence). The V end lost 2 bases, the J end lost 5 bases, and 16 bases lay between the germline ends. The CDR3 spells CAWSTLSSMNEQYF. The CDR3 coding sequence is TGTGCCTGGAGTACCTTGTCCAGCATGAACGAGCAGTACTTC.

The rearrangement uses TRBV18 and TRBJ1-1, with D possibly TRBD1 on 5 matching bases. The V gene lost 3 bases and the J gene lost 4 bases, with 15 bases spanning the gap. The germline V gene encodes CDR1 KGHSH and CDR2 LQKENI. CDR3 length: 15 amino acids. CDR3 protein: CASSPPEGLSTEAFF. CDR3 sequence (DNA): TGTGCCAGCTCACCCCCAGAGGGGTTGAGCACTGAAGCTTTCTTT.

The CDR3 region has the DNA TGTGCCATCAGTGAGTCGATCCCGCGGCTGAACACTGAAGCTTTCTTT. It encodes CAISESIPRLNTEAFF. The rearrangement links TRBV10-3 to TRBJ1-1; D remains unclear. Germline V CDR1 and CDR2: ENHRY, SYGVKD. The CDR3 length is 16 residues. V lost 0 bases, J lost 0 bases, and 11 bases lay in between.

The V and J genes are TRBV7-9 and TRBJ2-7, with a weak D call TRBD2 (5 bases). From germline, CDR1 is SEHNR and CDR2 FQNEAQ (reference sequence). The CDR3 is 15 amino acids. The germline V and J ends were trimmed by 5 bases and 2 bases, with 16 bases remaining between them. For the CDR3, the DNA is TGTGCCAGCAGCCCCGATGGGCGGGCGACCTACGAGCAGTACTTC. Translation gives CASSPDGRATYEQYF.

The V gene is TRBV5-1, the J gene TRBJ2-1, with D maybe TRBD2 (6 bases). Per germline, CDR1 SGHRS and CDR2 YFSETQ. Trimming pared 5 bases from V and 4 bases from J, leaving 10 bases between. The CDR3 is 13 amino acids. CDR3 in amino acids: CASSGTSYNEQFF. The CDR3 bases are TGCGCCAGCAGTGGGACTTCATACAATGAGCAGTTCTTC.

About this clone: The CDR3 ends on some other residue instead of the conserved phenylalanine or tryptophan, so this is likely a read error. The limits of the CDR3 on the DNA are not certain, so only TCRdb's listed CDR3 is given. V and J are TRBV1 and TRBJ2-7; the table calls TRBD2, which could not be checked here. TRBV1 is termed a pseudogene. The CDR3 is 12 amino acids long, termini counted. The CDR3 sequence: CTSSQDTLAGGL.